This section outlines one TCR beta chain sequence together with its context. Its antigen is as yet unknown. Amplification used 60 Vbeta primers and 13 Jbeta primers. Profiling relied on immunoSEQ multiplex PCR, and the TCRdb table lists in-frame clones only, not all of them. The sample has some 140,000 clones; around 72% are singletons. CDR1 and CDR2 from the germline V gene are LNHNV and YYDKDF (reference sequence). The CDR3 length is 17 residues. The V gene end was trimmed by 4 bases and the J gene end by 7 bases; junction bases not matched to a gene: 16. This record comes from a study of cytomegalovirus exposure and HLA in healthy donors. The study's findings and limits: Accurate HLA-A and HLA-B prediction from TCR beta sequences was reported for most subjects. It was taken for granted in presence/absence analyses that sequencing depth across donors was roughly uniform.

V is TRBV15 and J is TRBJ2-3; 8 nucleotides align to TRBD2. The source of this sequence is a woman aged 40-49 years in good health and CMV-seronegative. The sequencing input was PBMCs. This CDR3 reads CATSKPMGGGGWNTQYF. The CDR3 region has the DNA TGTGCCACCAGCAAACCTATGGGCGGCGGGGGGTGGAATACGCAGTATTTT.